These T cell receptor beta chains were read from a single sample in a study of cytomegalovirus exposure and HLA in healthy donors. The method was immunoSEQ multiplex PCR; TCRdb's version includes in-frame clones alone and lacks a portion of them. Of 150,000 to 200,000 clones in the sample, 75% to 90% were seen once. Input material: PBMCs. The source is a man between 18 and 29 years old in good health and CMV-seropositive. Each CDR3 is given with its conserved first and last residue. Fields, in order: CDR3 protein, CDR3 DNA, D gene, J gene, CDR3 length, V gene, clone size. The D gene is left open where the match is weak. A row's size may be missing; if present it is once, few, many or a size class.

CDR3: CASRTRTGSNQPQHF
DNA: TGTGCCAGCAGAACCCGGACAGGCTCTAATCAGCCCCAGCATTTT
D: TRBD1
J: TRBJ1-5
length: 15
V: TRBV27
size: once

CDR3: CASSATVAGELFF
DNA: TGTGCCAGCAGTGCCACAGTGGCCGGGGAGCTGTTTTTT
D: -
J: TRBJ2-2
length: 13
V: TRBV2
size: -

CDR3: CASSLLRGPGTGELFF
DNA: TGTGCCAGCAGCTTATTAAGGGGGCCGGGCACCGGGGAGCTGTTTTTT
D: TRBD1
J: TRBJ2-2
length: 16
V: TRBV7-8
size: -

CDR3: CATQDYSNQPQHF
DNA: TGTGCCACCCAGGATTATAGCAATCAGCCCCAGCATTTT
D: -
J: TRBJ1-5
length: 13
V: TRBV28
size: -

CDR3: CASRDSSGANVLTF
DNA: TGTGCCAGCAGAGACTCTTCTGGGGCCAACGTCCTGACTTTC
D: -
J: TRBJ2-6
length: 14
V: TRBV2
size: -

CDR3: CASRTLWLEQFF
DNA: TGTGCCAGCAGAACCCTGTGGCTGGAGCAGTTCTTC
D: -
J: TRBJ2-1
length: 12
V: TRBV6-6
size: -

CDR3: CASSPPGTGADTQYF
DNA: TGTGCCAGCAGCCCGCCCGGGACAGGGGCAGATACGCAGTATTTT
D: TRBD1
J: TRBJ2-3
length: 15
V: TRBV11-3
size: -

CDR3: CASSPRTGPSYEQYF
DNA: TGTGCCAGCAGTCCCCGGACAGGGCCCTCCTACGAGCAGTACTTC
D: TRBD1
J: TRBJ2-7
length: 15
V: TRBV27
size: -

CDR3: CASSFSGTGDNSNQPQHF
DNA: TGTGCCAGCAGCTTCTCCGGGACAGGGGATAATAGCAATCAGCCCCAGCATTTT
D: TRBD1
J: TRBJ1-5
length: 18
V: TRBV28
size: -

CDR3: CASMGPESTFF
DNA: TGTGCCAGTATGGGGCCCGAAAGTACGTTCTTC
D: -
J: TRBJ2-1
length: 11
V: TRBV11-2
size: -

CDR3: CASTLDSLNTEAFF
DNA: TGTGCCAGCACCTTGGACAGCCTCAACACTGAAGCTTTCTTT
D: -
J: TRBJ1-1
length: 14
V: TRBV9
size: -

CDR3: CASSLRGGGRLTDTQYF
DNA: TGTGCCAGCAGCTTAAGGGGAGGCGGGAGGCTTACAGATACGCAGTATTTT
D: TRBD2
J: TRBJ2-3
length: 17
V: TRBV7-3
size: -

CDR3: CASRLGGPGADTQYF
DNA: TGTGCCAGCAGACTCGGGGGTCCCGGCGCAGATACGCAGTATTTT
D: -
J: TRBJ2-3
length: 15
V: TRBV28
size: -

CDR3: CASSLTRLAKNIQYF
DNA: TGTGCCAGCAGTTTAACACGATTAGCCAAAAACATTCAGTACTTC
D: -
J: TRBJ2-4
length: 15
V: TRBV27
size: once

CDR3: CASSETVMNTEAFF
DNA: TGTGCCAGCAGTGAGACAGTTATGAACACTGAAGCTTTCTTT
D: -
J: TRBJ1-1
length: 14
V: TRBV6-1
size: -

CDR3: CASRREGGGETQYF
DNA: TGTGCCAGCAGGCGGGAGGGTGGGGGAGAGACCCAGTACTTC
D: TRBD2
J: TRBJ2-5
length: 14
V: TRBV6-6
size: -

CDR3: CASSLFPDFEKLFF
DNA: TGTGCCAGCAGTTTATTCCCAGATTTCGAAAAACTGTTTTTT
D: -
J: TRBJ1-4
length: 14
V: TRBV27
size: -

CDR3: CASSMGPFYGYTF
DNA: TGTGCCAGTAGTATGGGGCCGTTCTATGGCTACACCTTC
D: -
J: TRBJ1-2
length: 13
V: TRBV19
size: -

CDR3: CASSLPQGAKDQPQHF
DNA: TGTGCCAGCAGTCTTCCACAGGGGGCGAAGGATCAGCCCCAGCATTTT
D: TRBD1
J: TRBJ1-5
length: 16
V: TRBV28
size: -

CDR3: CASSAGGAWTGELFF
DNA: TGCGCCAGCAGCGCAGGGGGCGCGTGGACCGGGGAGCTGTTTTTT
D: TRBD1
J: TRBJ2-2
length: 15
V: TRBV4-1
size: -

CDR3: CASSLRLAEANEQFF
DNA: TGCGCCAGCAGCTTGCGACTAGCGGAGGCCAATGAGCAGTTCTTC
D: TRBD2
J: TRBJ2-1
length: 15
V: TRBV5-1
size: -

CDR3: CASSLGGAFYEQYF
DNA: TGTGCCAGCAGCTTGGGTGGGGCCTTCTACGAGCAGTACTTC
D: -
J: TRBJ2-7
length: 14
V: TRBV5-4
size: once

CDR3: CASSPRTSGSGTGELFF
DNA: TGTGCCAGCAGCCCCCGGACTAGCGGGAGCGGTACCGGGGAGCTGTTTTTT
D: TRBD2
J: TRBJ2-2
length: 17
V: TRBV9
size: few

CDR3: CASSFGRTTEAFF
DNA: TGCGCCAGCAGCTTCGGGAGGACCACTGAAGCTTTCTTT
D: -
J: TRBJ1-1
length: 13
V: TRBV5-1
size: -

CDR3: CASRGGNRHVEQFF
DNA: TGTGCCAGCAGGGGCGGGAATAGACATGTTGAGCAGTTCTTC
D: -
J: TRBJ2-1
length: 14
V: TRBV28
size: -

CDR3: CATSRGNTRPYF
DNA: TGTGCCACCAGCAGAGGTAATACGCGGCCTTACTTC
D: -
J: TRBJ2-7
length: 12
V: TRBV15
size: -

CDR3: CATTGLAYDTQYF
DNA: TGTGCCACTACCGGACTAGCCTACGATACGCAGTATTTT
D: TRBD2
J: TRBJ2-3
length: 13
V: TRBV6-4
size: -

CDR3: CASSLRRQASGYSTDTQYF
DNA: TGTGCCAGCAGTTTACGCCGCCAGGCTAGCGGATATAGCACAGATACGCAGTATTTT
D: TRBD2
J: TRBJ2-3
length: 19
V: TRBV27
size: once

CDR3: CASRTRQGFSGELFF
DNA: TGTGCCAGCAGGACGAGACAGGGGTTCAGCGGGGAGCTGTTTTTT
D: TRBD1
J: TRBJ2-2
length: 15
V: TRBV6-5
size: -

CDR3: CASSLGASGRREQFF
DNA: TGTGCCAGCAGCTTAGGCGCTAGCGGGAGACGTGAGCAGTTCTTC
D: TRBD2
J: TRBJ2-1
length: 15
V: TRBV7-2
size: -

CDR3: CASSLGGGTEAFF
DNA: TGTGCCAGCAGCTTAGGGGGGGGGACTGAAGCTTTCTTT
D: -
J: TRBJ1-1
length: 13
V: TRBV7-3
size: -

CDR3: CASRIDRDQPQHF
DNA: TGTGCCAGTAGAATAGACAGGGATCAGCCCCAGCATTTT
D: TRBD1
J: TRBJ1-5
length: 13
V: TRBV19
size: -

CDR3: CASSLRQDFNEQFF
DNA: TGTGCCAGCAGTTTAAGGCAGGATTTCAATGAGCAGTTCTTC
D: -
J: TRBJ2-1
length: 14
V: TRBV28
size: -

CDR3: CASSPLPRQGNTGELFF
DNA: TGCGCCAGCAGCCCCCTCCCCCGACAGGGGAACACCGGGGAGCTGTTTTTT
D: TRBD1
J: TRBJ2-2
length: 17
V: TRBV5-1
size: -

CDR3: CASSEAPRVEAFF
DNA: TGTGCCAGCAGTGAAGCCCCCAGGGTCGAAGCTTTCTTT
D: -
J: TRBJ1-1
length: 13
V: TRBV2
size: once

CDR3: CASSLGVAGVFAKNIQYF
DNA: TGTGCCAGCAGCTTAGGGGTAGCGGGAGTCTTTGCCAAAAACATTCAGTACTTC
D: TRBD2
J: TRBJ2-4
length: 18
V: TRBV7-9
size: -

CDR3: CASSRTLDGAIYGYTF
DNA: TGTGCCAGTAGTAGGACACTCGACGGAGCTATCTATGGCTACACCTTC
D: -
J: TRBJ1-2
length: 16
V: TRBV19
size: -

CDR3: CASSTRDRRPYQPQHF
DNA: TGTGCCAGTAGTACACGGGACAGGCGGCCCTATCAGCCCCAGCATTTT
D: TRBD1
J: TRBJ1-5
length: 16
V: TRBV19
size: -

CDR3: CASSLIQGDGQYF
DNA: TGTGCCAGCAGCTTAATACAGGGAGACGGGCAGTACTTC
D: -
J: TRBJ2-7
length: 13
V: TRBV5-6
size: -

CDR3: CASNSGLAGGGEQYF
DNA: TGTGCCAGCAACTCGGGACTAGCGGGAGGTGGCGAGCAGTACTTC
D: TRBD2
J: TRBJ2-7
length: 15
V: TRBV27
size: -

CDR3: CASRGPGHPYEQYF
DNA: TGTGCCAGCAGGGGACCGGGACACCCCTACGAGCAGTACTTC
D: -
J: TRBJ2-7
length: 14
V: TRBV27
size: -

CDR3: CASSEFVGTSGSEVF
DNA: TGTGCCAGCAGTGAATTCGTGGGGACTAGCGGCAGCGAGGTCTTC
D: TRBD2
J: TRBJ2-1
length: 15
V: TRBV2
size: -

CDR3: CASSRGLAGDEQFF
DNA: TGTGCCAGCAGCCGGGGACTAGCGGGAGATGAGCAGTTCTTC
D: TRBD2
J: TRBJ2-1
length: 14
V: TRBV7-3
size: once

CDR3: CASSVSGTPYNEQFF
DNA: TGTGCCAGCAGCGTCTCTGGGACTCCCTACAATGAGCAGTTCTTC
D: -
J: TRBJ2-1
length: 15
V: TRBV9
size: -

CDR3: CASSPLTSSYNEQFF
DNA: TGTGCCAGCAGCCCCCTGACTAGCAGCTACAATGAGCAGTTCTTC
D: TRBD2
J: TRBJ2-1
length: 15
V: TRBV7-2
size: few

CDR3: CAISAAGGNYGYTF
DNA: TGTGCCATCAGTGCGGCAGGGGGAAACTATGGCTACACCTTC
D: TRBD1
J: TRBJ1-2
length: 14
V: TRBV10-3
size: -

CDR3: CASSLLRLAGGQFF
DNA: TGTGCCAGCAGCTTGTTACGACTAGCGGGAGGCCAGTTCTTC
D: TRBD2
J: TRBJ2-1
length: 14
V: TRBV5-6
size: -

CDR3: CASSYSILVGEQYF
DNA: TGTGCCAGCAGTTACTCGATTTTAGTCGGCGAGCAGTACTTC
D: -
J: TRBJ2-7
length: 14
V: TRBV6-5
size: -

CDR3: CASSLEGPRANTEAFF
DNA: TGTGCCAGCAGCTTAGAAGGCCCCAGGGCGAACACTGAAGCTTTCTTT
D: -
J: TRBJ1-1
length: 16
V: TRBV11-3
size: -